The rows below give T cell receptor beta chains drawn from one sample of a study of control samples from healthy donors and cancer patients. The table came from immunoSEQ multiplex PCR; TCRdb's copy has only in-frame clones and leaves some out. The sample yields 100,000 to 150,000 clones, approximately 92% seen once. The sequenced material came from blood. These receptors were obtained from a man aged 35-49 years in good health. Each CDR3 is given with its conserved first and last residue. The order of the fields is J gene, D gene, V gene, clone size, CDR3 DNA, CDR3 protein. A D gene is named only where the DNA matches it firmly. Size tells how often a clone was seen (once, few, many) or the class of an expanded clone, and some rows leave it out.

TRBJ2-3 | NA | TRBV3-1/TRBV3-2 | NA | TGTGCCAGCAGCCAAGATCGACAGATGGGTAGGGATACGCAGTATTTT | CASSQDRQMGRDTQYF
TRBJ2-2 | TRBD1 | TRBV2 | NA | TGTGCCAGCAGTCGGACAGGGGGCTCCGGGGAGCTGTTTTTT | CASSRTGGSGELFF
TRBJ2-5 | TRBD1 | TRBV24-1 | NA | TGTGCCACCAGTGATTTCTCCAGGGGGCAAGAGACCCAGTACTTC | CATSDFSRGQETQYF
TRBJ2-5 | NA | TRBV28 | NA | TGTGCCAGCAGTTTAGCTAGAGGGGAGAAAGAGACCCAGTACTTC | CASSLARGEKETQYF
TRBJ1-3 | TRBD1 | TRBV9 | NA | TGTGCCAGCAGTCGGGGGACAGCCGAAGGAAACACCATATATTTT | CASSRGTAEGNTIYF
TRBJ2-1 | TRBD2 | TRBV27 | NA | TGTGCCAGCAAACGGCTAGCGGGGGGGCCGAATGAGCAGTTCTTC | CASKRLAGGPNEQFF
TRBJ2-5 | NA | TRBV12-3/TRBV12-4 | NA | TGTGCCAGCAAAGCCAGCAGGGGGACCCAGTACTTC | CASKASRGTQYF
TRBJ2-5 | NA | TRBV5-1 | once | TGCGCCAGCAGCGAGACACGGCTAGTCGGAGAGACCCAGTACTTC | CASSETRLVGETQYF
TRBJ1-6 | TRBD1 | TRBV5-1 | NA | TGCGCCAGCAGCTTGGGGGACAGCTCCTATAATTCACCCCTCCACTTT | CASSLGDSSYNSPLHF
TRBJ1-2 | TRBD1 | TRBV7-2 | NA | TGTGCCAGCAGCTTAGTCCGGGACAGGGAGGATGGCTACACCTTC | CASSLVRDREDGYTF
TRBJ1-1 | TRBD1 | TRBV5-4 | once | TGTGCCAGCAGCTTGCCAGGGGGTGGAGGAGCTTTCTTT | CASSLPGGGGAFF
TRBJ2-3 | TRBD1 | TRBV19 | NA | TGTGCCAGTAGCCGACAGGGGGCATTTACAGATACGCAGTATTTT | CASSRQGAFTDTQYF
TRBJ2-1 | TRBD1 | TRBV10-3 | NA | TGTGCCATCAGAGCACAGGGGGCGCGAGGCAATGAGCAGTTCTTC | CAIRAQGARGNEQFF
TRBJ2-3 | NA | TRBV3-1/TRBV3-2 | NA | TGTGCCAGCAGCCCAAGCACGGATACGCAGTATTTT | CASSPSTDTQYF
TRBJ2-3 | NA | TRBV5-5 | NA | TGTGCCAGCAGCTTGGGGGGGACACTCTTCACAGATACGCAGTATTTT | CASSLGGTLFTDTQYF
TRBJ2-5 | NA | TRBV15 | once | TGTGCCACCAGCAGAGATCTGGAGACCCAGTACTTC | CATSRDLETQYF
TRBJ1-5 | NA | TRBV2 | NA | TGTGCCAGCAGTGCGGAGGGGTTGAGCAATCAGCCCCAGCATTTT | CASSAEGLSNQPQHF
TRBJ1-1 | TRBD1 | TRBV6-6 | NA | TGTGCCAGCAGTTATCGACAGGGTGACAACACTGAAGCTTTCTTT | CASSYRQGDNTEAFF
TRBJ2-7 | NA | TRBV5-1 | NA | TGCGCCAGCAGCTTGACAGGGAAGGGCTTGCGGGAGCAGTACTTC | CASSLTGKGLREQYF
TRBJ1-2 | NA | TRBV19 | NA | TGTGCCAGTAGTTGGAGGGGCGAGGGCTATGGCTACACCTTC | CASSWRGEGYGYTF
TRBJ2-5 | TRBD2 | TRBV5-1 | NA | TGCGCCAGCAGGGGACTACCCCAAGAGACCCAGTACTTC | CASRGLPQETQYF
TRBJ2-2 | TRBD1 | TRBV2 | NA | TGTGCCAGCATTCAAACAGGGGTGGCCGGGGAGCTGTTTTTT | CASIQTGVAGELFF
TRBJ1-1 | TRBD1 | TRBV12-3/TRBV12-4 | NA | TGTGCCAGCAGGGAGACAGGGACTGAAGCTTTCTTT | CASRETGTEAFF
TRBJ1-6 | NA | TRBV2 | NA | TGTGCCAGCAGTGGGCCCGTCGGGAATTCACCCCTCCACTTT | CASSGPVGNSPLHF
TRBJ2-2 | TRBD1 | TRBV7-6 | NA | TGTGCCAGCAGCGTGGGGCACGGACAGGGGGCTCCTAAGGAGGAGCTGTTTTTT | CASSVGHGQGAPKEELFF
TRBJ2-6 | NA | TRBV27 | NA | TGTGCCAGCACAAAAACGGGACGGGCTCTCTCTACTGGGGCCAACGTCCTGACTTTC | CASTKTGRALSTGANVLTF
TRBJ2-2 | NA | TRBV30 | NA | TGTGCCGGAGGGCAAACCGGGGAGCTGTTTTTT | CAGGQTGELFF
TRBJ1-1 | NA | TRBV27 | NA | TGTGCCAGCAGTTTCGGGTTAGGCACTGAAGCTTTCTTT | CASSFGLGTEAFF
TRBJ1-1 | TRBD1 | TRBV4-1 | NA | TGCGCCAGCAGCCGAGGGGACAGCACTGAAGCTTTCTTT | CASSRGDSTEAFF
TRBJ1-4 | NA | TRBV5-1 | NA | TGCGCCAGCAGCAACACGGGACGTTCAACTAATGAAAAACTGTTTTTT | CASSNTGRSTNEKLFF
TRBJ1-6 | NA | TRBV6-4 | NA | TGTGCCAGCAGTGACTCACGGGCTCCGGGGGCCTCCTATAATTCACCCCTCCACTTT | CASSDSRAPGASYNSPLHF
TRBJ1-1 | TRBD1 | TRBV2 | few | TGTGCCAGCAAGGGACAGGGGTTGACTGAAGCTTTCTTT | CASKGQGLTEAFF
TRBJ1-5 | TRBD1 | TRBV6-6 | NA | TGTGCCAGCAGTCGGGCGGCAGGGGGCCTCCAGCATCAGCCCCAGCATTTT | CASSRAAGGLQHQPQHF
TRBJ2-3 | NA | TRBV6-1 | NA | TGTGCCAGCAGTGAACGCCCGGGGGGCACAGATACGCAGTATTTT | CASSERPGGTDTQYF
TRBJ1-3 | NA | TRBV5-1 | NA | TGCGCCAGCAGCTTGGCCCCAGGATCTGGAAACACCATATATTTT | CASSLAPGSGNTIYF
TRBJ1-2 | NA | TRBV14 | NA | TGTGCCAGCAGCCTAACGAGCCCGGGGCATGGCTACACCTTC | CASSLTSPGHGYTF
TRBJ1-5 | NA | TRBV19 | NA | TGTGCCAGTAGTACGACAGGTGGGCAGCCCCAGCATTTT | CASSTTGGQPQHF
TRBJ2-7 | TRBD1 | TRBV6-6 | NA | TGTGCCAGCAGCTCGGGACAGGGCTACGAGCAGTACTTC | CASSSGQGYEQYF
TRBJ2-5 | NA | TRBV5-1 | NA | TGCGCCAGCAGCTTGTACCGGGGGTACCAAGAGACCCAGTACTTC | CASSLYRGYQETQYF
TRBJ1-5 | NA | TRBV6-2/TRBV6-3 | NA | TGTGCCAGCAGTCGTAGGGGCAATCAGCCCCAGCATTTT | CASSRRGNQPQHF
TRBJ1-3 | TRBD1 | TRBV18 | NA | TGTGCCAGCTCACCACCTTCCGACAGGGGTGGAAACACCATATATTTT | CASSPPSDRGGNTIYF
TRBJ1-1 | NA | TRBV6-5 | few | TGTGCCAGCAGAAAGGGGAGCACTGAAGCTTTCTTT | CASRKGSTEAFF
TRBJ2-1 | NA | TRBV3-1/TRBV3-2 | NA | TGTGCCAGCAGCGGGCGGGACGGAAGCTCCTACAATGAGCAGTTCTTC | CASSGRDGSSYNEQFF
TRBJ1-1 | NA | TRBV7-2 | NA | TGTGCCAGCAGCTTAGAGGGGTGGACTGAAGCTTTCTTT | CASSLEGWTEAFF
TRBJ2-7 | NA | TRBV27 | NA | TGTGCCAGCACGACCGGGGCCCCCGCCTACGAGCAGTACTTC | CASTTGAPAYEQYF
TRBJ2-7 | TRBD1 | TRBV6-5 | NA | TGTGCCAGCCGGGACAGGTTGACCCACTACGAGCAGTACTTC | CASRDRLTHYEQYF
TRBJ1-1 | NA | TRBV18 | NA | TGTGCCAGCTCACCACCCCGAGGGAGCGGGCGGGGAACTGAAGCTTTCTTT | CASSPPRGSGRGTEAFF
TRBJ2-5 | TRBD2 | TRBV10-3 | NA | TGTGCCATCAGTGCAGCGCGGGGGGGCGAGGAGACCCAGTACTTC | CAISAARGGEETQYF
TRBJ2-3 | NA | TRBV5-8 | once | TGTGCCAGCAGCTTGGCCTCCCGGAGGGATACGCAGTATTTT | CASSLASRRDTQYF
TRBJ1-3 | NA | TRBV7-8 | NA | TGTGCCAGCAGCTTGTGGGGAAACACCATATATTTT | CASSLWGNTIYF
TRBJ1-1 | NA | TRBV7-9 | NA | TGTGCCAGCACCCGCAGCGGTCCCGCTGAAGCTTTCTTT | CASTRSGPAEAFF
TRBJ2-1 | NA | TRBV5-1 | NA | TGCGCCAGCAGCTTGGCACTGTCTCTTACTGAGCAGTTCTTC | CASSLALSLTEQFF
TRBJ1-3 | NA | TRBV28 | NA | TGTGCCAGCAGTTTCCAGGTATCTGGAAACACCATATATTTT | CASSFQVSGNTIYF
TRBJ2-2 | NA | TRBV7-7 | NA | TGTGCTAGCAGCTTACAGGGTAACACCGGGGAGCTGTTTTTT | CASSLQGNTGELFF